A selection of T cell receptor beta chains follows, all from one sample in a study of T-cell memory formation after mild COVID-19. MiXCR was run by TCRdb on the 5' RACE reads, yielding one entry per CDR3 protein. Found here are about 240,000 distinct CDR3 sequences, over 8.5% of them singletons; the top ten hold 20% to 25%. Source material: PBMCs or a T cell subset sorted from them (not recorded which). The receptors come from a young man who had mild COVID-19 (a few samples of this study predate the infection). Cell type and time point are not known. The CDR3 runs from the conserved cysteine through the conserved F or W. D genes are given only for firm matches. Size is stated for part of the rows, as once, few or many counts, or as a class when the clone is expanded.

j_call	v_call	d_call	clone_size	cdr3_aa	cdr3_nt
TRBJ2-1	TRBV29-1	TRBD2	few	CSVGGGAGFEQFF	TGCAGCGTTGGCGGGGGGGCCGGGTTTGAGCAGTTCTTC
TRBJ2-5	TRBV12-3/TRBV12-4	.	few	CASSPGGVGVEETQYF	TGTGCCAGCAGTCCAGGAGGAGTCGGGGTTGAGGAGACCCAGTACTTC
TRBJ2-1	TRBV3-1	.	few	CASSQVGLRYNEQFF	TGTGCCAGCAGCCAAGTGGGACTGAGATACAATGAGCAGTTCTTC
TRBJ2-5	TRBV18	TRBD2	.	CASSPWTSGYLGTQYF	TGTGCCAGCTCACCTTGGACTAGCGGCTATCTTGGGACCCAGTACTTC
TRBJ2-3	TRBV9	.	.	CASSVYSDTQYF	TGTGCCAGCAGCGTATATTCAGATACGCAGTATTTT
TRBJ1-1	TRBV20-1	.	few	CSARGVHGEAFF	TGCAGTGCTAGAGGTGTTCATGGTGAAGCTTTCTTT
TRBJ2-2	TRBV4-3	.	.	CASSQRRETGELFF	TGCGCCAGCAGCCAAAGGCGGGAAACCGGGGAGCTGTTTTTT
TRBJ2-7	TRBV2	TRBD2	.	CASESLAGVSYEQYF	TGTGCCAGCGAAAGCCTAGCGGGAGTATCCTACGAGCAGTACTTC
TRBJ2-7	TRBV3-1	TRBD2	.	CASSQGASGQYF	TGTGCCAGCAGCCAAGGGGCTAGCGGGCAGTACTTC
TRBJ1-1	TRBV7-2	TRBD1	many	CASSLVTGEAFF	TGTGCCAGCAGCTTAGTGACAGGGGAAGCTTTCTTT
TRBJ2-3	TRBV4-1	.	many	CASSHLGRARMDTQYF	TGCGCCAGCAGCCACCTCGGACGTGCGCGGATGGATACGCAGTATTTT
TRBJ1-5	TRBV4-1	.	.	CASSQGRGIPDQPQHF	TGCGCCAGCAGCCAAGGTCGCGGAATTCCCGATCAGCCCCAGCATTTT
TRBJ1-1	TRBV4-3	TRBD1	.	CASSQDGDRAPRGGTEAFF	TGCGCCAGCAGCCAAGATGGGGACAGGGCTCCCCGAGGAGGCACTGAAGCTTTCTTT
TRBJ2-1	TRBV9	.	few	CASSVFRGSYNEQFF	TGTGCCAGCAGCGTATTTAGGGGATCCTACAATGAGCAGTTCTTC
TRBJ2-5	TRBV29-1	.	.	CSVEWAGFIETQYF	TGCAGCGTTGAATGGGCCGGGTTTATCGAGACCCAGTACTTC
TRBJ2-3	TRBV15	.	once	CATRAVLAGNTDTKYF	TGTGCCACCAGGGCCGTACTAGCCGGGAACACAGATACGAAGTATTTT
TRBJ2-3	TRBV15	.	few	CATSRGMDLDTQYF	TGTGCCACCAGCAGAGGTATGGACCTTGATACGCAGTATTTT
TRBJ2-1	TRBV6-2/TRBV6-3	.	.	CASSSLKGVVQFF	TGTGCCAGCAGTTCCCTGAAAGGTGTTGTGCAGTTCTTC
TRBJ2-1	TRBV9	.	.	CASSGRGRGEIDEQFF	TGTGCCAGCAGCGGAAGAGGAAGGGGGGAGATCGATGAGCAGTTCTTC
TRBJ1-5	TRBV20-1	.	few	CSAKPTGIVSNQPQHF	TGCAGTGCTAAACCGACAGGAATAGTTAGCAATCAGCCCCAGCATTTT
TRBJ1-1	TRBV29-1	.	.	CSVEETENTEAFF	TGCAGCGTCGAAGAGACAGAGAACACTGAAGCTTTCTTT
TRBJ1-2	TRBV7-2	.	.	CASSFLTGYGYTF	TGTGCCAGCAGCTTCCTGACAGGCTATGGCTACACCTTC
TRBJ2-7	TRBV6-5	TRBD1	many	CASSYQGAHEQYF	TGTGCCAGCAGTTACCAGGGGGCTCACGAGCAGTACTTC
TRBJ2-3	TRBV4-3	.	.	CASSQDNRKSRTDTQYF	TGCGCCAGCAGCCAAGATAACCGCAAGTCGCGCACAGATACGCAGTATTTT
TRBJ1-1	TRBV19	.	few	CASTSGFGNTEAFF	TGTGCCAGCACCTCGGGTTTTGGGAACACTGAAGCTTTCTTT
TRBJ1-1	TRBV7-3	TRBD1	few	CASSHTGARVNTEAFF	TGTGCCAGCAGCCACACAGGGGCTCGCGTGAACACTGAAGCTTTCTTT
TRBJ1-2	TRBV5-6	.	few	CASSLGQGKGGYTF	TGTGCCAGCAGCTTGGGGCAGGGAAAAGGAGGCTACACCTTC
TRBJ1-5	TRBV15	.	few	CATSRGGQGIQPQHF	TGTGCCACCAGCAGAGGGGGGCAGGGGATTCAGCCCCAGCATTTT
TRBJ2-7	TRBV29-1	.	.	CSVVGGHTYEQYF	TGCAGCGTTGTGGGGGGGCATACCTACGAGCAGTACTTC
TRBJ2-1	TRBV27	.	few	CASSSAGTLGEQFF	TGTGCCAGCAGTTCCGCCGGGACCCTCGGTGAGCAGTTCTTC
TRBJ2-6	TRBV7-2	.	.	CASSSEGSGITSGANVLTF	TGTGCCAGCAGCTCAGAGGGCTCAGGGATCACTTCTGGGGCCAACGTCCTGACTTTC
TRBJ1-2	TRBV6-5	TRBD1	.	CASSYRSGRGDGYTF	TGTGCCAGCAGTTACAGGAGTGGCAGGGGGGATGGCTACACCTTC
TRBJ2-2	TRBV7-8	.	many	CASSNNDREVVAGELFF	TGTGCCAGCAGCAACAACGACAGGGAGGTAGTGGCCGGGGAGCTGTTTTTT
TRBJ2-1	TRBV29-1	TRBD1	.	CSVDPGQGARNEQFF	TGCAGCGTTGATCCTGGACAGGGGGCGCGCAATGAGCAGTTCTTC
TRBJ2-1	TRBV7-2	TRBD2	few	CASSRSSGGSYNEQFF	TGTGCCAGCAGCAGGTCTAGCGGGGGCTCCTACAATGAGCAGTTCTTC
TRBJ1-4	TRBV4-3	.	few	CASSQGTGATNEKLFF	TGCGCCAGCAGCCAAGGGACGGGAGCAACTAATGAAAAACTGTTTTTT
TRBJ2-1	TRBV4-1	TRBD2	few	CASRGLVGYNEQFF	TGCGCCAGTCGAGGACTAGTCGGGTACAATGAGCAGTTCTTC
TRBJ2-1	TRBV7-9	.	many	CASSSQDNEQFF	TGTGCCAGCAGCTCCCAGGACAATGAGCAGTTCTTC
TRBJ2-2	TRBV12-3/TRBV12-4	.	many	CASSPRGDLTGELFF	TGTGCCAGCAGTCCGCGGGGTGATCTCACCGGGGAGCTGTTTTTT
TRBJ1-1	TRBV12-3/TRBV12-4	.	many	CASSPGGDYTEAFF	TGTGCCAGCAGCCCTGGGGGGGACTACACTGAAGCTTTCTTT
TRBJ2-1	TRBV11-2	TRBD2	few	CASSLSLGSGGAGREQFF	TGTGCCAGCAGCTTATCTCTAGGTAGCGGGGGGGCAGGGCGTGAGCAGTTCTTC
TRBJ2-3	TRBV6-5	.	.	CASRMGRADTQYF	TGTGCCAGCAGGATGGGGCGCGCAGATACGCAGTATTTT
TRBJ2-5	TRBV12-3/TRBV12-4	.	many	CASSLAGRETQYF	TGTGCCAGCAGTTTAGCGGGGAGAGAGACCCAGTACTTC
TRBJ1-5	TRBV19	.	few	CASSIRENQPQHF	TGTGCCAGTAGTATACGAGAGAATCAGCCCCAGCATTTT
TRBJ2-1	TRBV29-1	TRBD1	.	CSVVTGGGEQFF	TGCAGCGTTGTTACAGGGGGCGGTGAGCAGTTCTTC
TRBJ2-2	TRBV4-3	.	few	CASSQEISGTNTGELFF	TGCGCCAGCAGCCAAGAGATTTCCGGGACTAACACCGGGGAGCTGTTTTTT
TRBJ2-5	TRBV11-2	.	.	CASSPPVGSWETQYF	TGTGCCAGCAGCCCTCCAGTAGGGAGTTGGGAGACCCAGTACTTC
TRBJ2-1	TRBV30	TRBD2	.	CAWTTSGGYNEQFF	TGTGCCTGGACCACTAGCGGGGGTTACAATGAGCAGTTCTTC
TRBJ1-2	TRBV5-1	.	.	CASSLAREVDGYTF	TGCGCCAGCAGCTTGGCCAGGGAGGTGGATGGCTACACCTTC
TRBJ2-3	TRBV20-1	.	many	CSARVSGTDTQYF	TGCAGTGCTAGAGTTTCGGGCACAGATACGCAGTATTTT
TRBJ2-1	TRBV6-5	TRBD1	many	CASKPGQGNDEQFF	TGTGCCAGCAAACCGGGACAGGGCAACGATGAGCAGTTCTTC
TRBJ1-5	TRBV5-1	TRBD1	.	CASSSGQEGQPQHF	TGCGCCAGCAGCTCTGGACAGGAGGGGCAGCCCCAGCATTTT
TRBJ1-6	TRBV4-1	TRBD1	.	CASSQEAQGGANSPLHF	TGCGCCAGCAGCCAAGAAGCGCAGGGGGGGGCTAATTCACCCCTCCACTTT
TRBJ2-4	TRBV2	.	.	CASSFSQGPNIQYF	TGTGCCAGCAGTTTCAGCCAGGGTCCAAACATTCAGTACTTC
TRBJ2-5	TRBV7-8	.	.	CASSHSGEGVETQYF	TGTGCCAGCAGCCATTCTGGGGAGGGGGTAGAGACCCAGTACTTC
TRBJ1-1	TRBV3-1	.	.	CASSPFGAGRYTEAFF	TGTGCCAGCAGCCCTTTCGGGGCAGGCCGATACACTGAAGCTTTCTTT